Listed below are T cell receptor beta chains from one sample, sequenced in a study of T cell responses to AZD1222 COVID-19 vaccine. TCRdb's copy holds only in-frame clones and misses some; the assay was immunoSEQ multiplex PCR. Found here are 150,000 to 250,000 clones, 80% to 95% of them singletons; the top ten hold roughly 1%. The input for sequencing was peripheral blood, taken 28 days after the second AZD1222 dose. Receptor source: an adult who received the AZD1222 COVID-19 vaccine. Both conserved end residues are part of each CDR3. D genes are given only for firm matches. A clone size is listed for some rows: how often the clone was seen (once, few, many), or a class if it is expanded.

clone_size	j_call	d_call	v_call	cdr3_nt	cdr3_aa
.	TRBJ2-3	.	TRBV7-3	TGTGCCAGCAGCTACAGGTACGGAGCAGATACGCAGTATTTT	CASSYRYGADTQYF
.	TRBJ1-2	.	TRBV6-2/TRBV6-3	TGTGCCAGCAGTAAGGACTACTATGGCTACACCTTC	CASSKDYYGYTF
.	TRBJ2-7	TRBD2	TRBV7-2	TGTGCCAGCAGCTTAGGGGGGACTAGCGGGTACTACGAGCAGTACTTC	CASSLGGTSGYYEQYF
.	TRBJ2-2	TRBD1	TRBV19	TGTGCCAGTAGTATATGGGGACAGGCGAAGACCGGGGAGCTGTTTTTT	CASSIWGQAKTGELFF
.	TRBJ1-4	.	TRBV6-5	TGTGCCAGCAGTTACCGTGAACCTAATGAAAAACTGTTTTTT	CASSYREPNEKLFF
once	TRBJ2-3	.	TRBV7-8	TGTGCCAGCAGCTTAGTAGGCCAGAGTCTCACAGATACGCAGTATTTT	CASSLVGQSLTDTQYF
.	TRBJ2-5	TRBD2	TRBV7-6	TGTGCCAGCAGCTTAGAGAGAGGCACTAGCGGGGGGACAGAGACCCAGTACTTC	CASSLERGTSGGTETQYF
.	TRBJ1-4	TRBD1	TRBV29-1	TGCAGCGTTGAATGGCAGGGGGCTCGAAAACTGTTTTTT	CSVEWQGARKLFF
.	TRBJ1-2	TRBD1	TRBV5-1	TGCGCCAGCAGCTCGGGGACAGGGGGCGCCGGTGGCTACACCTTC	CASSSGTGGAGGYTF
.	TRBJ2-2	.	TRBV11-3	TGTGCCAGCAGCCCTCGTGTCAGAAGGCAGACCGGGGAGCTGTTTTTT	CASSPRVRRQTGELFF
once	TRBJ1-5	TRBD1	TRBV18	TGTGCCAGTGGGACAGGGGGTTTAGATCAGCCCCAGCATTTT	CASGTGGLDQPQHF
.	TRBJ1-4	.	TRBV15	TGTGCCACCAGCCAAAACCGGGGGCTGGCTGAAAAACTGTTTTTT	CATSQNRGLAEKLFF
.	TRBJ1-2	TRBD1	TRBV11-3	TGTGCCAGCAGCTCGGACAGGGGCTATGGCTACACCTTC	CASSSDRGYGYTF
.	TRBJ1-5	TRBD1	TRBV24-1	TGTGCCACCAGATACCGGGACAGTAATCAGCCCCAGCATTTT	CATRYRDSNQPQHF
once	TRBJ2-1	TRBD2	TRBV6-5	TGTGCCAGCAGTTACATAGCGGGGGGGTTCTGGAATGAGCAGTTCTTC	CASSYIAGGFWNEQFF
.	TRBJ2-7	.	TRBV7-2	TGTGCCAGCGGAGAGAGCTCCTACGAGCAGTACTTC	CASGESSYEQYF
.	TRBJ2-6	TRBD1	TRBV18	TGTGCCAGCTCACCGACAGGGATGTCAAGTGGGGCCAACGTCCTGACTTTC	CASSPTGMSSGANVLTF
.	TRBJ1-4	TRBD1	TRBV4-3	TGCGCCAGCAGCCAAGAGAGTAAAGGACAGGGGAATGAAAAACTGTTTTTT	CASSQESKGQGNEKLFF
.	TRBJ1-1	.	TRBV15	TGTGCCACCCCTTCGGGAAGCGGCACTGAAGCTTTCTTT	CATPSGSGTEAFF
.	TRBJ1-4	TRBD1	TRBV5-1	TGCGCCAGCACGAGAACAGGGGGAAGTGAAAAACTGTTTTTT	CASTRTGGSEKLFF
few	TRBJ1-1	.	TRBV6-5	TGTGCCAGCAGTTTATGGGGAAACACTGAAGCTTTCTTT	CASSLWGNTEAFF
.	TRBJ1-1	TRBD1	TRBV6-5	TGTGCCAGCAGGGACAGGGTGGGTGAAGCTTTCTTT	CASRDRVGEAFF
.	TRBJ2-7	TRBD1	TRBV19	TGTGCCAGTAGTCCCTTCGACAGGGGGTACGAGCAGTACTTC	CASSPFDRGYEQYF
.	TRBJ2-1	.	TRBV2	TGTGCCAGCAGTGAACTCCTAGTGGGGTTCTTC	CASSELLVGFF
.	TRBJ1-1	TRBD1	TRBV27	TGTGCCAGGACAGGGGACACTGAAGCTTTCTTT	CARTGDTEAFF
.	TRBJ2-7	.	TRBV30	TGTGCCTGGAGTGGAAAAGGGACATCCGGGGGCTACGAGCAGTACTTC	CAWSGKGTSGGYEQYF
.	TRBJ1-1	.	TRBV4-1	TGCGCCAGCAGCCAAGACCCAGCCCTGGGCACTGAAGCTTTCTTT	CASSQDPALGTEAFF
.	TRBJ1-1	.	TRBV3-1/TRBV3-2	TGTGCCAGCAGCCAAGACAGCGTAGTCCCCCCAGCTTTCTTT	CASSQDSVVPPAFF
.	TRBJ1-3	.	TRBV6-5	TGTGCCAGCAGTTACGCGGAGACGGGAAACACCATATATTTT	CASSYAETGNTIYF
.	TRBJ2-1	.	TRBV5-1	TGCGCCAGCAGCTTGCCTAGATCCTTTAGGGAGCAGTTCTTC	CASSLPRSFREQFF
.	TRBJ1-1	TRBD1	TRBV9	TGTGCCAGCAGCCCCCCGGGACAGCTCATGAACACTGAAGCTTTCTTT	CASSPPGQLMNTEAFF
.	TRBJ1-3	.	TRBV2	TGTGCCAGCAGTGAAGCGGGCGGGGGCTCTGGAAACACCATATATTTT	CASSEAGGGSGNTIYF
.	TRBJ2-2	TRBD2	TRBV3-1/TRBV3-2	TGTGCCAGCAGCTCCTGGACTAGCGGGGGGTTCGGGGAGCTGTTTTTT	CASSSWTSGGFGELFF
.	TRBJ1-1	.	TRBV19	TGTGCCAGTAGAGCCCAGGGGACCCGGACTGAAGCTTTCTTT	CASRAQGTRTEAFF
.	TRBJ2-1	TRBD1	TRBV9	TGTGCCAGCAGCCGGGGACAGCCGAGCTCCTACAATGAGCAGTTCTTC	CASSRGQPSSYNEQFF
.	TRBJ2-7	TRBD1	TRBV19	TGTGCCAGTAAAGGGACAGGGTTCCCCTACGAGCAGTACTTC	CASKGTGFPYEQYF
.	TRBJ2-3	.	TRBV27	TGTGCCAGCAGTTTCGTTAGTGCTAGCACAGATACGCAGTATTTT	CASSFVSASTDTQYF
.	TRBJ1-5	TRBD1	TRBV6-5	TGTGCCAGCAGTTACAGGGCAGGGGGGAATCAGCCCCAGCATTTT	CASSYRAGGNQPQHF
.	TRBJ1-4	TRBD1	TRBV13	TGTGCCAGCAGCTTAAGGGGGACAGCCAATGAAAAACTGTTTTTT	CASSLRGTANEKLFF
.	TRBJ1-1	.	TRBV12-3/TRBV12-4	TGTGCCAGCAGTTTCGGGGATACTGAAGCTTTCTTT	CASSFGDTEAFF